What follows is one T cell receptor (beta chain) and its context. Each participant's cohort was designated according to participant-reported clinical history. The germline CDR1 and CDR2 sequences are MGHRA and YSYEKL. The CDR3 contains 19 residues. V was pared by 3 bases and J by 3 bases, with 27 bases between. Authors' data handling: The authors estimated nucleated cell counts from reference gene primer amplification. Measured with immunoSEQ multiplex PCR; TCRdb has only the in-frame clones, and not every one. That table is the source of V, J and clone size, and D and trimming were worked out from the DNA. The table includes fewer than 300,000 clones, approximately 92% detected once. The data originate from a study of blood T cell repertoires in COVID-19. Study information: Nucleic acid was either cDNA or gDNA, and it came from T cells, B-cell-depleted T cells, or PBMCs.

The sample was PBMCs or T cells enriched from blood (not recorded which). This TCR derives from a woman in her twenties or thirties who had recovered from COVID-19. The V and J genes are TRBV4-1 and TRBJ2-7, with unresolved D. The CDR3, as DNA: TGCGCCAGCAGCCAGTTAGCTTCCTTTGACCCCCTGAGAAGCTACGAGCAGTACTTC. It translates to CASSQLASFDPLRSYEQYF.